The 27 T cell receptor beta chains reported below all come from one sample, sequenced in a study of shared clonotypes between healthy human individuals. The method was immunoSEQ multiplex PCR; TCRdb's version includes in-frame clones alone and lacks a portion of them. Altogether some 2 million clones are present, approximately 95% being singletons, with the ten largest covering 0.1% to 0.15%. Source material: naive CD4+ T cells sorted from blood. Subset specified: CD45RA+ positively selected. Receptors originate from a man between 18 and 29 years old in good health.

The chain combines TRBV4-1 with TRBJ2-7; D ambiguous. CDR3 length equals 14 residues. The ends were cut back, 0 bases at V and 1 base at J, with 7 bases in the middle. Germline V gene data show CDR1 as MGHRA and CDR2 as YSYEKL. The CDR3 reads CASSQDLDSYEQYF. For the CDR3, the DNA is TGCGCCAGCAGCCAAGATCTGGATTCCTACGAGCAGTACTTC.

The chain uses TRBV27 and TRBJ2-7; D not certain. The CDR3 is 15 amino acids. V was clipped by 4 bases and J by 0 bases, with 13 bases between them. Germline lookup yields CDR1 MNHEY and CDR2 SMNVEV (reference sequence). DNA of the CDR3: TGTGCCAGCAGTTCGCCCGGACGTGGCTCCTACGAGCAGTACTTC. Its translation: CASSSPGRGSYEQYF.

CDR3 sequence (DNA): TGTGCCAGCAAAGGGGCATCCGGGACAGGGCCTGGCAAACTGTTTTTT. This encodes CASKGASGTGPGKLFF. The chain links TRBV2 to TRBJ1-4, with TRBD1 matching 9 bases. The CDR3 runs 16 residues. Unmatched junction bases numbered 17, after V lost 7 bases and J lost 11 bases. Germline CDR1 SNHLY, CDR2 FYNNEI.

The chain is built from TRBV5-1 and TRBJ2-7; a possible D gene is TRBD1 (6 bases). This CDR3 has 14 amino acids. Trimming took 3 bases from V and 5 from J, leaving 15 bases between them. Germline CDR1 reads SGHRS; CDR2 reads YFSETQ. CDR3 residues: CASSSPDSRNEQYF. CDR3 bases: TGCGCCAGCAGCTCCCCGGACAGCCGGAACGAGCAGTACTTC.

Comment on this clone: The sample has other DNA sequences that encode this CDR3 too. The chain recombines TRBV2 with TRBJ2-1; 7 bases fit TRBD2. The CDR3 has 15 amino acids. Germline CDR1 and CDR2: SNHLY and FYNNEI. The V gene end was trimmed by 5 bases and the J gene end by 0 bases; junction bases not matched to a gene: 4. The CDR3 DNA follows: TGTGCCAGCAGTCCTAGCGGAAGCTCCTACAATGAGCAGTTCTTC. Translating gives CASSPSGSSYNEQFF.

The CDR3 is CASSPGTGPNYGYTF. The CDR3, as DNA: TGTGCCAGCAGCCCCGGGACAGGGCCTAACTATGGCTACACCTTC. This chain connects TRBV28 to TRBJ1-2; 9 bases line up with TRBD1. The V segment lost 6 bases and the J segment 0 bases; nucleotides outside the gene matches: 5. The CDR3 has 15 residues. Looked up from germline, CDR1 is MDHEN and CDR2 is SYDVKM.

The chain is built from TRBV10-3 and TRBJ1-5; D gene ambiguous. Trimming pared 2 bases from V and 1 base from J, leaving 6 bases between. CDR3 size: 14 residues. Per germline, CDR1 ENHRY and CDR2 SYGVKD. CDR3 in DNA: TGTGCCATCAGTGAGCGACAAAGCAATCAGCCCCAGCATTTT. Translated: CAISERQSNQPQHF.

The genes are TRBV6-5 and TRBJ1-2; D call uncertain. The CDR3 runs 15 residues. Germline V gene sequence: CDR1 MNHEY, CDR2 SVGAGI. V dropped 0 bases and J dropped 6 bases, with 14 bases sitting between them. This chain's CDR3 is CASSYSSLVPDGYTF. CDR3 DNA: TGTGCCAGCAGTTACTCGAGCCTGGTTCCAGATGGCTACACCTTC.

The CDR3 nucleotides are TGTGCCATCAGATCAGAAGGGTCAACTAATGAAAAACTGTTTTTT. Amino acids: CAIRSEGSTNEKLFF. J is TRBJ1-4 and V is TRBV10-3; no clear D. The CDR3 sequence is 15 residues long. CDR1 is ENHRY, CDR2 SYGVKD, per germline. V was shortened by 6 bases and J by 0 bases, with 11 bases between the two germline ends.

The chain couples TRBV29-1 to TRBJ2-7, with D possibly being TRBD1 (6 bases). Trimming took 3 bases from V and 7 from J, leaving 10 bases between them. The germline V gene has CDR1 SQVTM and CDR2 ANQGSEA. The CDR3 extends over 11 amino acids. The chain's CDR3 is CSVEKGGEQYF. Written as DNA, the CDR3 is TGCAGCGTTGAGAAAGGGGGAGAGCAGTACTTC.

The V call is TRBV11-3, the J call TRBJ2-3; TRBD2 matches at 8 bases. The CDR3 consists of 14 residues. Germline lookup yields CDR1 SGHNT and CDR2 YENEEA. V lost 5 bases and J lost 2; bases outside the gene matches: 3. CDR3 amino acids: CASSLSGTTDTQYF. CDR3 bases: TGTGCCAGCAGCCTTAGCGGGACCACAGATACGCAGTATTTT.

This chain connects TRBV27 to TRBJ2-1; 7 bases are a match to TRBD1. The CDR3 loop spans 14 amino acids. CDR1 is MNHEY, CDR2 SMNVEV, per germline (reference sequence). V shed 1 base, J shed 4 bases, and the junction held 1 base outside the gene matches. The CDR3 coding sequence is TGTGCCAGCAGTTTATGGGGACAGTACAATGAGCAGTTCTTC. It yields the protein CASSLWGQYNEQFF.

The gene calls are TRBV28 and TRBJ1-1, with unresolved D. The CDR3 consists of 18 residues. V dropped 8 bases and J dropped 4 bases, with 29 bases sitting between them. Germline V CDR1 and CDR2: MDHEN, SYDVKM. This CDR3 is CASVGRNRDRGNGTEAFF. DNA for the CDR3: TGTGCCAGCGTGGGCCGGAATCGAGATCGGGGTAATGGCACTGAAGCTTTCTTT.

CDR3 sequence reads: CASSQDPLAGAFEQYF. DNA of the CDR3: TGCGCCAGCAGCCAAGATCCGCTAGCGGGAGCCTTCGAGCAGTACTTC. The rearrangement links TRBV4-1 to TRBJ2-7; 10 nucleotides agree with TRBD2. Germline V lookup: CDR1 MGHRA, CDR2 YSYEKL. Trimming took 0 bases from V and 6 from J; bases not matched to a gene: 8. The CDR3 extends over 16 amino acids.

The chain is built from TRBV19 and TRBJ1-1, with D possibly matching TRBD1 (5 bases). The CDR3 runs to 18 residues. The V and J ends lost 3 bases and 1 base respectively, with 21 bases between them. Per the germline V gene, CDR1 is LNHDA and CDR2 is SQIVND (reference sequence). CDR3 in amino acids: CASSIRSGGQLKNTEAFF. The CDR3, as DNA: TGTGCCAGTAGTATTAGGAGTGGGGGTCAGTTGAAGAACACTGAAGCTTTCTTT. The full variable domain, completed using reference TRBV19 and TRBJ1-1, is DGGITQSPKYLFRKEGQNVTLSCEQNLNHDAMYWYRQDPGQGLRLIYYSQIVNDFQKGDIAEGYSVSREKKESFPLTVTSAQKNPTAFYLCASSIRSGGQLKNTEAFFGQGTRLTVV.

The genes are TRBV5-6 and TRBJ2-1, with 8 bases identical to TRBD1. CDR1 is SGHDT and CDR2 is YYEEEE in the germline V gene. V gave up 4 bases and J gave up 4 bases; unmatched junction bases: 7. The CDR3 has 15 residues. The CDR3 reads CASSPQDREYNEQFF. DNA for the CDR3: TGTGCCAGCAGCCCCCAGGACAGGGAATACAATGAGCAGTTCTTC.

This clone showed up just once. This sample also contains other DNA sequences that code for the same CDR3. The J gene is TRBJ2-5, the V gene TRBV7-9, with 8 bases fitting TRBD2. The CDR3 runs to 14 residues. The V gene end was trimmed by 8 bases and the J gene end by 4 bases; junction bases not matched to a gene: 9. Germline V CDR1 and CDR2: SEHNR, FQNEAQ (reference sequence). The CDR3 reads CASSLGLAGETQYF. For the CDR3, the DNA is TGTGCCAGCTCCCTGGGGCTAGCGGGAGAGACCCAGTACTTC.

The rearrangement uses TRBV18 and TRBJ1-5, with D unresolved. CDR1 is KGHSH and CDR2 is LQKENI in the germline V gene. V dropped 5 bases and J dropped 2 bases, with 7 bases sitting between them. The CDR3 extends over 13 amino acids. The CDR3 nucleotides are TGTGCCAGCTCAGTGGCTGGCAATCAGCCCCAGCATTTT. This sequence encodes CASSVAGNQPQHF.

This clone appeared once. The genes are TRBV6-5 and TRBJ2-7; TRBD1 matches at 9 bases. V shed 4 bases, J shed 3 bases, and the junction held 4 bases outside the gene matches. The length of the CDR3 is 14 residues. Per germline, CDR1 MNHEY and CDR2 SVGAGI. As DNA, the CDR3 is TGTGCCAGCAGTTCCGGGGACAGGGTCTACGAGCAGTACTTC. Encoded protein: CASSSGDRVYEQYF.

This CDR3 reads CASSLTTGVAETQYF. CDR3 DNA sequence: TGCGCCAGCAGCTTGACGACGGGAGTGGCGGAGACCCAGTACTTC. The rearrangement links TRBV5-1 to TRBJ2-5; weak D call: TRBD2 (6 bases). Germline loops: CDR1 SGHRS, CDR2 YFSETQ. The V end was cut by 1 base, the J end by 5 bases, with 15 bases between. This CDR3 contains 15 residues.

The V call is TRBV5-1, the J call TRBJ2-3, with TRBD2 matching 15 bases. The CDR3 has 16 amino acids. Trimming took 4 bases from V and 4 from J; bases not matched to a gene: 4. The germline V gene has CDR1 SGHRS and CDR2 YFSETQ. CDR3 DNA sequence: TGCGCCAGCAGCCCGTGGACTAGCGGGGGGGCAGATACGCAGTATTTT. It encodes CASSPWTSGGADTQYF. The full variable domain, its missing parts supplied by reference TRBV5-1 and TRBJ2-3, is KAGVTQTPRYLIKTRGQQVTLSCSPISGHRSVSWYQQTPGQGLQFLFEYFSETQRNKGNFPGRFSGRQFSNSRSEMNVSTLELGDSALYLCASSPWTSGGADTQYFGPGTRLTVL.

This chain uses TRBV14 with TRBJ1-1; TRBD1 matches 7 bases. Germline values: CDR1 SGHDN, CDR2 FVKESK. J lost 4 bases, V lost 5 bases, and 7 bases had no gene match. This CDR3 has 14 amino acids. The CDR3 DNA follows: TGTGCCAGCAGCATCCGACAGGGAAGCACTGAAGCTTTCTTT. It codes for CASSIRQGSTEAFF.

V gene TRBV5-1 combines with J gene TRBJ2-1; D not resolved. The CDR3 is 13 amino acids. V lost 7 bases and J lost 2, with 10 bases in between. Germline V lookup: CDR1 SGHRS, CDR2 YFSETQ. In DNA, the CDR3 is TGCGCCAGCGCACCCGGACCCTACAATGAGCAGTTCTTC. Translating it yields CASAPGPYNEQFF.

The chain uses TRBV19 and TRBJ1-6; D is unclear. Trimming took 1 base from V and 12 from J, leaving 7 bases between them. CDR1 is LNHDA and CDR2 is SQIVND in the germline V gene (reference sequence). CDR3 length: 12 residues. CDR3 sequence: CASSIGPQPLHF. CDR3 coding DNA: TGTGCCAGTAGTATAGGACCGCAACCCCTCCACTTT.

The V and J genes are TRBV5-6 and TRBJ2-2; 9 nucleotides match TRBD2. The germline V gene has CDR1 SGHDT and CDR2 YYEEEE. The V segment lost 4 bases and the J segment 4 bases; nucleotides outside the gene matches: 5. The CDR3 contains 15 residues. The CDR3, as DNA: TGTGCCAGCAGCCTAGCGGGAAGCGGCACCGGGGAGCTGTTTTTT. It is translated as CASSLAGSGTGELFF.

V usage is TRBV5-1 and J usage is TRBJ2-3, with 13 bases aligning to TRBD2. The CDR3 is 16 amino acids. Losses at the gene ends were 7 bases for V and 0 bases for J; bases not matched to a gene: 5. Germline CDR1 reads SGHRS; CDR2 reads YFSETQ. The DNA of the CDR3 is TGCGCCAGCGGGACTAGCGGGAAACGTAGCACAGATACGCAGTATTTT. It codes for CASGTSGKRSTDTQYF.

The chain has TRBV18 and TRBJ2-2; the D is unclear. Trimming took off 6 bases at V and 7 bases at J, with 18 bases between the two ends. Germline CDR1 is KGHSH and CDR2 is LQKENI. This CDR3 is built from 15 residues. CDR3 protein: CASSPLALWNGELFF. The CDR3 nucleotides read TGTGCCAGCTCCCCTCTTGCCTTGTGGAACGGGGAGCTGTTTTTT.